Following are 28 T cell receptor beta chains from one sample sequenced in a study of cytomegalovirus exposure and HLA in healthy donors. Researchers ran the PCR with 60 Vbeta and 13 Jbeta primers. TCRdb's copy holds only in-frame clones and misses some; the assay was immunoSEQ multiplex PCR. The repertoire shows 200,000 to 250,000 clones; the top ten hold over 0.75%. The sequencing input was PBMCs. The receptors were sampled from a woman aged 25-40 years in good health and CMV-seropositive.

V is TRBV7-8 and J is TRBJ1-1; D remains unclear. There are 13 residues in the CDR3. Per germline, CDR1 SGHVS and CDR2 FQNEAQ. The ends were cut back, 3 bases at V and 1 base at J, with 6 bases in the middle. The CDR3 sequence is CASSLTGNTEAFF. CDR3 DNA sequence: TGTGCCAGCAGCTTGACGGGGAACACTGAAGCTTTCTTT.

The V call is TRBV2, the J call TRBJ1-2; TRBD1 is a possible D gene (6 bases). V was cut by 6 bases and J by 5 bases, with 16 bases left in between. The length of the CDR3 is 14 residues. Germline assignment: CDR1 SNHLY and CDR2 FYNNEI. CDR3 sequence reads: CASRRDPTGYGYTF. CDR3 sequence (DNA): TGTGCCAGCAGAAGAGACCCCACAGGGTATGGCTACACCTTC.

The chain combines TRBV7-9 with TRBJ2-5; D is uncertain. Germline CDR1 reads SEHNR; CDR2 reads FQNEAQ (reference sequence). Trimming took 1 base from V and 6 from J, leaving 12 bases between them. There are 14 residues in the CDR3. The CDR3 DNA reads as TGTGCCAGCAGCTTAGAGCCGGGTTGGAAGACCCAGTACTTC. The encoded protein is CASSLEPGWKTQYF.

The CDR3 here is CASSPTLAGGTDTQYF. CDR3 DNA: TGTGCCAGCAGCCCAACACTAGCGGGAGGCACAGATACGCAGTATTTT. V gene TRBV13 combines with J gene TRBJ2-3; TRBD2 matches 11 bases. V shed 5 bases, J shed 1 base, and the junction held 5 bases outside the gene matches. The CDR3 spans 16 residues. The germline V gene encodes CDR1 PRHDT and CDR2 FYEKMQ (reference sequence). The full variable domain, with the rest looked up from reference TRBV13 and TRBJ2-3, is AAGVIQSPRHLIKEKRETATLKCYPIPRHDTVYWYQQGPGQDPQFLISFYEKMQSDKGSIPDRFSAQQFSDYHSELNMSSLELGDSALYFCASSPTLAGGTDTQYFGPGTRLTVL.

The chain has TRBV29-1 and TRBJ1-1; D is unresolved. This CDR3 has 13 residues. Trimming left V 3 bases short and J 0 bases short, with 8 bases between. Germline V gene lookup returns CDR1 SQVTM and CDR2 ANQGSEA. DNA of the CDR3: TGCAGCGTTGAGAACAGAATGAACACTGAAGCTTTCTTT. Amino acids: CSVENRMNTEAFF.

The gene calls are TRBV18 and TRBJ2-1; TRBD2 matches 10 bases. After removal of 6 bases from V and 0 bases from J, the junction contained 8 bases not matched to a gene. From germline, CDR1 is KGHSH and CDR2 LQKENI. The CDR3 runs 17 residues. CDR3 sequence reads: CASSHGLADSSYNEQFF. CDR3 DNA: TGTGCCAGCTCCCACGGACTAGCGGACAGCTCCTACAATGAGCAGTTCTTC.

V gene TRBV9 combines with J gene TRBJ2-5; D ambiguous. Judging by the DNA end, TRBJ2-7 fits better; the J call may be wrong. Per the germline V gene, CDR1 is SGDLS and CDR2 is YYNGEE. The CDR3 has 15 residues. The CDR3, as DNA: TGTGCCAGCAGCCCTCGCCGAGGCAGTTTCTACGAGCAGTACTTC. Amino acid sequence: CASSPRRGSFYEQYF.

J is TRBJ2-6 and V is TRBV6-5, with D possibly matching TRBD1 (5 bases). Germline V CDR1 and CDR2: MNHEY, SVGAGI. Trimming removed 6 bases from V and 1 base from J, with 7 bases in between. This CDR3 is built from 14 residues. For the CDR3, the DNA is TGTGCCAGCAGCTCAGGGTCTGGGGCCAACGTCCTGACTTTC. Its protein is CASSSGSGANVLTF.

The chain uses TRBV6-6 and TRBJ1-2, with D tentatively TRBD1 (6 bases). Trimming cost V 0 bases and J 7 bases, with 9 bases left between them. Germline assignment: CDR1 MNHNY and CDR2 SVGAGI (reference sequence). This CDR3 has 13 residues. CDR3 bases: TGTGCCAGCAGTTACTCGAAAGGGGGTGGCTACACCTTC. It yields the protein CASSYSKGGGYTF.

The chain uses TRBV11-3 and TRBJ1-4, with a possible D match to TRBD1 (5 bases). The CDR3 runs 17 residues. Trimming stripped 7 bases from V and 6 bases from J, with 24 bases between. In germline, CDR1 is SGHNT, CDR2 YENEEA. The CDR3 sequence is CASIQRTVQVGDEKLFF. The DNA for the CDR3 is TGTGCCAGCATCCAACGAACCGTACAGGTGGGCGATGAAAAACTGTTTTTT.

As regards this clone: This specimen includes other DNA sequences encoding the same CDR3. The CDR3 sequence is CASSYSQGNYGYTF. In nucleotides, the CDR3 is TGTGCCAGCAGTTACTCTCAGGGCAACTATGGCTACACCTTC. This rearrangement joins TRBV6-5 to TRBJ1-2; a possible D gene is TRBD1 (5 bases). Trimming left V 0 bases short and J 2 bases short, with 7 bases between. Per germline, CDR1 MNHEY and CDR2 SVGAGI. The CDR3 spans 14 residues.

The gene calls are TRBV4-2 and TRBJ2-1, with TRBD1 matching 10 bases. CDR3 length: 16 residues. V dropped 1 base and J dropped 7; count of bases not matched to a gene: 7. CDR1 LGHNA and CDR2 YNFKEQ come from the germline V gene. The CDR3 region is CASSQVGEGQGNEQFF. The DNA for the CDR3 is TGTGCCAGCAGCCAAGTTGGTGAGGGACAGGGGAATGAGCAGTTCTTC.

V gene TRBV10-1 combines with J gene TRBJ1-2; D possibly corresponds to TRBD1 (5 bases). The germline CDR1 and CDR2 sequences are WNHNN and SYGVQD (reference sequence). The CDR3 runs to 15 residues. V lost 2 bases and J lost 7, with 17 bases in between. As DNA, the CDR3 is TGCGCCAGCAGTGAGAACGTTGCGCAGGGCGGTGGCTACACCTTC. This gives the protein CASSENVAQGGGYTF.

In regard to this clone: Other nucleotide sequences from this sample produce the same CDR3. This chain links TRBV5-4 with TRBJ2-2; tentatively, D is TRBD2 (5 bases). Germline lookup yields CDR1 SGHNT and CDR2 YYREEE (reference sequence). The CDR3 totals 12 residues. Trimming shortened V by 4 bases and J by 8 bases, and 9 bases separated the two germline ends. In nucleotides, the CDR3 is TGTGCCAGCAGCGTGTCGGGAGGGGAGCTGTTTTTT. This translates into CASSVSGGELFF.

V gene TRBV5-1 combines with J gene TRBJ1-5, with TRBD1 as a possible D gene (6 bases). This CDR3 comprises 14 residues. Germline assignment: CDR1 SGHRS and CDR2 YFSETQ. Trimming pared 5 bases from V and 0 bases from J, leaving 9 bases between. CDR3 sequence: CASRAGDSNQPQHF. CDR3 nucleotides: TGCGCCAGCAGGGCAGGGGATAGCAATCAGCCCCAGCATTTT.

This chain links TRBV4-1 with TRBJ2-1; a possible D gene is TRBD2 (6 bases). Deletions cut 0 bases from V and 8 bases from J, with 23 bases between. The germline gives CDR1 MGHRA, CDR2 YSYEKL. This CDR3 region has 18 residues. CDR3 loop: CASSQERWGVAPRDEQFF. Written as DNA, the CDR3 is TGCGCCAGCAGCCAAGAGCGCTGGGGGGTTGCCCCGCGGGATGAGCAGTTCTTC.

The chain is built from TRBV5-6 and TRBJ2-7; 7 bases match TRBD2. The CDR3 is 15 amino acids. Trimming took 3 bases from V and 7 from J; bases not matched to a gene: 13. CDR1 is SGHDT and CDR2 is YYEEEE in the germline V gene. The CDR3 bases are TGTGCCAGCAGCTGGGCCCGACTAGCTTCGGGGGAGCAGTACTTC. Translating it yields CASSWARLASGEQYF.

The chain couples TRBV2 to TRBJ2-7; the match to TRBD2 covers 9 bases. The V and J ends lost 7 bases and 4 bases, in that order; junction bases with no gene match: 11. The CDR3 runs to 15 residues. Germline values: CDR1 SNHLY, CDR2 FYNNEI. Here the CDR3 DNA reads TGTGCCAGCACAACAACTAGCGGGTTACCATACGAGCAGTACTTC. Translation: CASTTTSGLPYEQYF.

The J gene is TRBJ2-7, the V gene TRBV7-8, with 12 bases matching TRBD2. From germline, CDR1 is SGHVS and CDR2 FQNEAQ. V gave up 4 bases and J gave up 3 bases; unmatched junction bases: 10. This CDR3 comprises 17 residues. The chain's CDR3 is CASSSRALAGGYYEQYF. In DNA form, the CDR3 reads TGTGCCAGCAGCTCCAGGGCCCTAGCGGGAGGGTACTACGAGCAGTACTTC.

The chain uses TRBV29-1 and TRBJ2-3, with 9 bases aligning to TRBD2. The CDR3 is 12 residues long. Germline V gene data show CDR1 as SQVTM and CDR2 as ANQGSEA. V lost 2 bases and J lost 6; bases outside the gene matches: 0. Here the CDR3 reads CSVETSGDTQYF. In DNA, the CDR3 is TGCAGCGTTGAAACTAGCGGGGATACGCAGTATTTT.

V usage is TRBV6-6 and J usage is TRBJ2-3, with TRBD2 identical over 11 bases. Trimming cost V 6 bases and J 4 bases; bases outside gene matches: 6. Germline V gene lookup returns CDR1 MNHNY and CDR2 SVGAGI (reference sequence). The CDR3 is made up of 15 amino acids. CDR3 nucleotide sequence: TGTGCCAGCAGGGCCTTAGCGGGGGGGGCAGATACGCAGTATTTT. Its protein is CASRALAGGADTQYF.

The rearrangement uses TRBV4-1 and TRBJ2-1; 8 nucleotides align to TRBD1. The germline gives CDR1 MGHRA, CDR2 YSYEKL. The ends lost 0 bases at V and 8 bases at J; junction bases unmatched: 12. CDR3 length: 17 amino acids. DNA of the CDR3: TGCGCCAGCAGCCAAGATAATCAGGGCAGGGGGCATGATGAGCAGTTCTTC. It is translated as CASSQDNQGRGHDEQFF.

The chain couples TRBV28 to TRBJ2-5; TRBD2 matches 12 bases. The CDR3 is made up of 16 amino acids. CDR1 is MDHEN and CDR2 is SYDVKM in the germline V gene. The trim removed 2 bases at V and 4 bases at J, leaving 5 bases unmatched. The CDR3 sequence: CASSLVASGRGETQYF. In DNA, the CDR3 is TGTGCCAGCAGTTTAGTAGCTAGCGGGAGGGGAGAGACCCAGTACTTC.

The chain is built from TRBV10-3 and TRBJ2-7, with a possible D match to TRBD1 (7 bases). Germline-derived CDR1 and CDR2 are ENHRY and SYGVKD. Between the trimmed V and J ends, which lost 0 bases and 0 bases, there was a span of 15 bases. The CDR3 sequence is 17 residues long. The CDR3 is CAISESLAGQSSYEQYF. CDR3 sequence (DNA): TGTGCCATCAGTGAGTCTTTGGCGGGACAGAGCTCCTACGAGCAGTACTTC.

The CDR3 protein is CASSQVRASPLHF. The CDR3 DNA follows: TGTGCCAGCAGCCAAGTAAGAGCTTCACCCCTCCACTTT. The V call is TRBV14, the J call TRBJ1-6; unclear D gene. The germline V gene has CDR1 SGHDN and CDR2 FVKESK. The CDR3 contains 13 residues. V lost 1 base, J lost 9 bases, and 7 bases lay in between. Full variable domain (outside the CDR3, taken from reference TRBV14 and TRBJ1-6): EAGVTQFPSHSVIEKGQTVTLRCDPISGHDNLYWYRRVMGKEIKFLLHFVKESKQDESGMPNNRFLAERTGGTYSTLKVQPAELEDSGVYFCASSQVRASPLHFGNGTRLTVT.

The chain carries TRBV11-1 and TRBJ1-1; 10 bases match TRBD1. The CDR3 sequence is 15 residues long. Germline assignment: CDR1 SGHAT and CDR2 FQDESV (reference sequence). V shed 5 bases, J shed 2 bases, and the junction held 5 bases outside the gene matches. The CDR3 DNA sequence: TGTGCCAGCAGCGTGACAGGGGGCAAAAACACTGAAGCTTTCTTT. Translating it yields CASSVTGGKNTEAFF.

The chain employs TRBV9 and TRBJ2-1; D may be TRBD1 (6 bases). The CDR3 loop spans 16 amino acids. The germline V gene has CDR1 SGDLS and CDR2 YYNGEE. V was pared by 4 bases and J by 1 base, with 15 bases between. CDR3 nucleotides: TGTGCCAGCAGCAGTCAGGGGTCAGGATCCTACAATGAGCAGTTCTTC. It translates to CASSSQGSGSYNEQFF. Drawing the rest from reference TRBV9 and TRBJ2-1, the complete variable domain is DSGVTQTPKHLITATGQRVTLRCSPRSGDLSVYWYQQSLDQGLQFLIQYYNGEERAKGNILERFSAQQFPDLHSELNLSSLELGDSALYFCASSSQGSGSYNEQFFGPGTRLTVL.

As to this clone: Within the sample, other DNA sequences also encode this same CDR3. V is TRBV7-9 and J is TRBJ1-2; 8 nucleotides align to TRBD1. Germline CDR1 SEHNR, CDR2 FQNEAQ (reference sequence). V lost 1 base to trimming and J lost 5 bases; unmatched junction nucleotides: 0. The CDR3 has 13 residues. The CDR3 coding sequence is TGTGCCAGCAGCTTAGGACAGGGGTATGGCTACACCTTC. Translating it yields CASSLGQGYGYTF.